These 22 T cell receptor beta chains were sequenced from one sample in a study of blood T cell repertoires in COVID-19. Data came from immunoSEQ multiplex PCR; TCRdb stores just in-frame clones and leaves some out. The table shows roughly 190,000 clones, with 70% to 90% occurring only once. The source material was peripheral blood. The receptors here all came from a woman aged 55-69 years with COVID-19, enrolled during active disease.

V is TRBV7-8 and J is TRBJ2-1; D is ambiguous. V lost 2 bases, J lost 0 bases, and 8 bases lay in between. Germline lookup yields CDR1 SGHVS and CDR2 FQNEAQ. The CDR3 covers 15 residues. The CDR3 DNA sequence: TGTGCCAGCAGCTTACTCCCGGGCTCCTACAATGAGCAGTTCTTC. Its protein is CASSLLPGSYNEQFF.

V is TRBV11-1 and J is TRBJ1-5, with no clear D. Germline loops: CDR1 SGHAT, CDR2 FQDESV (reference sequence). V shed 3 bases and J shed 0 bases, with 3 bases lying between them. This CDR3 region has 13 residues. The CDR3 region is CASSFSSNQPQHF. In DNA, the CDR3 is TGTGCCAGCAGCTTTAGTAGCAATCAGCCCCAGCATTTT.

The chain is built from TRBV30 and TRBJ1-4; no firm D call. The CDR3 runs 13 residues. Germline lookup yields CDR1 GTSNPN and CDR2 SVGIG (reference sequence). Trimming removed 4 bases from V and 3 bases from J, with 9 bases in between. The CDR3 DNA sequence: TGTGCCTGGACCGAGTTGGCTAATGAAAAACTGTTTTTT. This gives the protein CAWTELANEKLFF.

The rearrangement uses TRBV5-8 and TRBJ2-1; 10 bases fit TRBD1. The CDR3 consists of 14 residues. J was trimmed by 6 bases and V by 2 bases; bases with no gene match: 2. Germline V gene lookup returns CDR1 SGHTS and CDR2 YDEGEE. The CDR3 DNA reads TGTGCCAGCAGCTTACGGACAGGGGGCAATGAGCAGTTCTTC. Residues: CASSLRTGGNEQFF.

The chain links TRBV29-1 to TRBJ2-7; D is ambiguous. In germline, CDR1 is SQVTM, CDR2 ANQGSEA. V was clipped by 7 bases and J by 1 base, with 17 bases between them. This CDR3 has 14 residues. The CDR3 DNA reads as TGCAGCGCCAGAGCAGACACGGTATCCTACGAGCAGTACTTC. Translating gives CSARADTVSYEQYF.

This chain connects TRBV6-5 to TRBJ2-1; 7 bases are shared with TRBD1. CDR1 and CDR2 from the germline V gene are MNHEY and SVGAGI. V trimming: 5 bases; J trimming: 3 bases; junction bases outside the gene matches: 7. This CDR3 has 15 residues. The CDR3 DNA is TGTGCCAGCAGTACAGACAGGGCGAACTACAATGAGCAGTTCTTC. It codes for CASSTDRANYNEQFF.

The chain combines TRBV19 with TRBJ2-7; 8 bases are shared with TRBD2. The germline CDR1 and CDR2 sequences are LNHDA and SQIVND (reference sequence). With V trimmed by 5 bases and J by 0 bases, 6 bases remained unmatched. The CDR3 is 15 amino acids. The CDR3 region is CASSFREGSSYEQYF. In DNA form, the CDR3 reads TGTGCCAGTAGTTTTCGGGAGGGAAGCTCCTACGAGCAGTACTTC.

The chain carries TRBV30 and TRBJ1-4; the D gene is possibly TRBD1 (5 bases). V gave up 0 bases and J gave up 2 bases, with 13 bases separating them. The CDR3 is 16 amino acids. Germline V gene sequence: CDR1 GTSNPN, CDR2 SVGIG (reference sequence). The CDR3 spells CAWSVWGDWTNEKLFF. For the CDR3, the DNA is TGTGCCTGGAGTGTATGGGGGGATTGGACTAATGAAAAACTGTTTTTT.

This clone was counted once. The chain uses TRBV11-3 and TRBJ2-7, with D tentatively TRBD1 (5 bases). V was shortened by 3 bases and J by 4 bases, with 19 bases between the two germline ends. CDR1 is SGHNT, CDR2 YENEEA, per germline. The CDR3 contains 16 residues. The CDR3 coding sequence is TGTGCCAGCAGCTTTATCCCCCCCCAGGACAAGTACGAGCAGTACTTC. Translating it yields CASSFIPPQDKYEQYF. The complete variable domain, with remaining parts taken from reference TRBV11-3 and TRBJ2-7, reads EAGVVQSPRYKIIEKKQPVAFWCNPISGHNTLYWYLQNLGQGPELLIRYENEEAVDDSQLPKDRFSAERLKGVDSTLKIQPAELGDSAVYLCASSFIPPQDKYEQYFGPGTRLTVT.

The chain recombines TRBV4-3 with TRBJ2-7, with 12 bases lining up with TRBD1. V shed 2 bases, J shed 6 bases, and the junction held 5 bases outside the gene matches. Looked up from germline, CDR1 is LGHNA and CDR2 is YSLEER. CDR3 length: 15 amino acids. Here the CDR3 DNA reads TGCGCCAGCAGCCAACGGGACAGGGGGCTAAGCGAGCAGTACTTC. Protein sequence: CASSQRDRGLSEQYF.

The chain combines TRBV7-9 with TRBJ2-7, with 7 nucleotides matching TRBD2. The V segment lost 1 base and the J segment 4 bases; nucleotides outside the gene matches: 1. CDR3 length equals 13 residues. CDR1 and CDR2 from the germline V gene are SEHNR and FQNEAQ (reference sequence). Here the CDR3 reads CASSLVGGYEQYF. CDR3 DNA sequence: TGTGCCAGCAGCTTAGTGGGGGGGTACGAGCAGTACTTC.

J is TRBJ2-1 and V is TRBV19; 9 bases line up with TRBD1. Unmatched junction bases numbered 7, after V lost 4 bases and J lost 6 bases. Germline V gene data show CDR1 as LNHDA and CDR2 as SQIVND (reference sequence). The CDR3 extends over 15 amino acids. The CDR3: CASSSAGTGLNEQFF. The CDR3 coding sequence is TGTGCCAGTAGTAGTGCCGGGACAGGGCTCAATGAGCAGTTCTTC.

The V call is TRBV18, the J call TRBJ1-2, with TRBD1 matching over 7 bases. The J segment lost 8 bases and the V segment lost 6 bases, leaving 9 bases of the junction unmatched. Germline V gene sequence: CDR1 KGHSH, CDR2 LQKENI. There are 13 residues in the CDR3. The CDR3 DNA is TGTGCCAGCTCTCCGTCAACAGGGGTCGGCTACACCTTC. This translates into CASSPSTGVGYTF.

The rearrangement uses TRBV29-1 and TRBJ1-5, with D perhaps matching TRBD1 (5 bases). Trimming removed 4 bases at V and 5 bases at J, with 12 bases between. Germline V gene lookup returns CDR1 SQVTM and CDR2 ANQGSEA. The CDR3 runs to 13 residues. The CDR3 DNA sequence: TGCAGCGTTGTTGGGTCGGGGGATCAGCCCCAGCATTTT. It is translated as CSVVGSGDQPQHF.

This clone was detected only a few times. The V call is TRBV3-1 (or the pseudogene TRBV3-2), the J call TRBJ2-2; tentatively, D is TRBD2 (6 bases). V was shortened by 1 base and J by 4 bases, with 13 bases between the two germline ends. The CDR3 loop spans 16 amino acids. Germline V CDR1 and CDR2: LGHDT, YNNKEL (reference sequence). This chain's CDR3 is CASSQAAGIGTGELFF. The DNA for the CDR3 is TGTGCCAGCAGCCAAGCTGCGGGAATCGGCACCGGGGAGCTGTTTTTT.

The J gene is TRBJ1-2, the V gene TRBV5-1, with TRBD1 identical over 7 bases. The V gene's germline CDR1 is SGHRS and CDR2 YFSETQ. This CDR3 contains 13 residues. V lost 0 bases and J lost 8; bases outside the gene matches: 4. The CDR3 nucleotides are TGCGCCAGCAGCTTGGAAGGGGGCGCGGGCTACACCTTC. Its protein is CASSLEGGAGYTF.

The rearrangement links TRBV15 to TRBJ1-2; no clear D. V was clipped by 1 base and J by 4 bases, with 13 bases between them. The V gene's germline CDR1 is LNHNV and CDR2 YYDKDF (reference sequence). The CDR3 spans 15 residues. CDR3 DNA sequence: TGTGCCACCAGCAGAGGGGCAGACCAGCTCTATGGCTACACCTTC. Translating it yields CATSRGADQLYGYTF. Complete variable domain (other parts from reference TRBV15 and TRBJ1-2): DAMVIQNPRYQVTQFGKPVTLSCSQTLNHNVMYWYQQKSSQAPKLLFHYYDKDFNNEADTPDNFQSRRPNTSFCFLDIRSPGLGDTAMYLCATSRGADQLYGYTFGSGTRLTVV.

The CDR3 sequence: CASSAGGLQQVDEQFF. Here the CDR3 DNA reads TGTGCCAGCAGCGCCGGGGGACTCCAACAAGTCGATGAGCAGTTCTTC. This chain connects TRBV13 to TRBJ2-1, with D perhaps matching TRBD2 (6 bases). CDR3 length: 16 amino acids. Trimming removed 5 bases from V and 8 bases from J, with 22 bases in between. In germline, CDR1 is PRHDT, CDR2 FYEKMQ (reference sequence).

V gene TRBV28 combines with J gene TRBJ2-7; 7 bases agree with TRBD1. Trimming removed 7 bases from V and 2 bases from J; junction bases left unmatched: 8. This CDR3 contains 14 residues. CDR1 and CDR2 from the germline V gene are MDHEN and SYDVKM. This chain's CDR3 is CASIETGSTYEQYF. The CDR3 bases are TGTGCCAGCATAGAGACAGGGTCCACCTACGAGCAGTACTTC.

The chain has TRBV5-1 and TRBJ2-7, with D possibly TRBD1 on 6 matching bases. The CDR3 length is 14 residues. V was shortened by 4 bases and J by 5 bases, with 16 bases between the two germline ends. Germline V gene data show CDR1 as SGHRS and CDR2 as YFSETQ. The CDR3 nucleotides are TGCGCCAGCAGCCACCCAGGGGAGAAGAACGAGCAGTACTTC. Its translation: CASSHPGEKNEQYF.

The rearrangement links TRBV4-1 to TRBJ2-2; D might be TRBD1 (5 bases). The CDR3 sequence is 15 residues long. Germline lookup yields CDR1 MGHRA and CDR2 YSYEKL. The V and J ends lost 4 bases and 5 bases respectively, with 14 bases between them. The CDR3 DNA reads as TGCGCCAGCAGCCCCAGGGTTTTAGTTACCGGGGAGCTGTTTTTT. As protein: CASSPRVLVTGELFF.

The V gene is TRBV14, the J gene TRBJ2-1; 11 bases align to TRBD2. The CDR3 consists of 16 residues. Germline V lookup: CDR1 SGHDN, CDR2 FVKESK. The ends lost 3 bases at V and 4 bases at J; junction bases unmatched: 5. Here the CDR3 DNA reads TGTGCCAGCAGCCAGGAGACTAGCGGGATTTACAATGAGCAGTTCTTC. Its protein is CASSQETSGIYNEQFF.